Shown below are 8 T cell receptor beta chains from a single sample sequenced in a study of shared clonotypes between healthy human individuals. Sequencing used immunoSEQ multiplex PCR; TCRdb keeps in-frame clones, though not all of them. The repertoire holds some 2,500,000 clones, 80% to 95% seen once, with 0.37% in the top ten. The sample was naive CD4+ T cells from PBMCs. The subset: CD45RA+ positively selected. Receptor source: a young man in good health. Some clones in this sample may be carry-over from other donors' samples.

This clone appeared a single time. The rearrangement uses TRBV6-5 and TRBJ2-7, with 13 bases lining up with TRBD2. V shed 5 bases, J shed 5 bases, and the junction held 6 bases outside the gene matches. The CDR3 contains 15 residues. From germline, CDR1 is MNHEY and CDR2 SVGAGI. CDR3 loop: CASSPGLAGVDEQYF. The CDR3 bases are TGTGCCAGCAGTCCAGGACTAGCGGGAGTGGACGAGCAGTACTTC.

The sample holds one count of this clone. V gene TRBV14 combines with J gene TRBJ2-6; D call uncertain. CDR3 size: 14 residues. Deletions cut 4 bases from V and 2 bases from J, with 6 bases between. Germline V gives CDR1 SGHDN, CDR2 FVKESK. CDR3 protein: CASSRHTGANVLTF. CDR3 sequence (DNA): TGTGCCAGCAGCCGCCACACTGGGGCCAACGTCCTGACTTTC.

The CDR3 DNA reads TGTGCCAGCAGCTCCATAGGGACTAGCGGGAGTTACGCAGATACGCAGTATTTT. Its protein product is CASSSIGTSGSYADTQYF. This chain connects TRBV5-8 to TRBJ2-3; 14 bases line up with TRBD2. From germline, CDR1 is SGHTS and CDR2 YDEGEE. This CDR3 has 18 amino acids. With V trimmed by 3 bases and J by 4 bases, 10 bases remained unmatched.

The DNA for the CDR3 is TGTGCCAGTAGTCTGCAGGAGGGTGCGCAGTATTTT. The encoded protein is CASSLQEGAQYF. The chain uses TRBV19 and TRBJ2-3; a weak D match, TRBD2 (6 bases). The germline CDR1 and CDR2 sequences are LNHDA and SQIVND (reference sequence). V gave up 5 bases and J gave up 10 bases, with 13 bases separating them. The CDR3 sequence is 12 residues long.

This clone was observed once. This chain connects TRBV7-3 to TRBJ2-5; 15 positions match TRBD2. Germline-derived CDR1 and CDR2 are SGHTA and FQGTGA. With V trimmed by 2 bases and J by 4 bases, 11 bases remained unmatched. The CDR3 covers 19 residues. For the CDR3, the DNA is TGTGCCAGCAGCTTAGGTCCCGGGACTAGCGGGAGGCGGCCAGAGACCCAGTACTTC. Amino acid sequence: CASSLGPGTSGRRPETQYF.

V gene TRBV7-2 combines with J gene TRBJ2-3, with D possibly TRBD2 on 5 matching bases. Trimming removed 1 base at V and 2 bases at J, with 13 bases between. This CDR3 is built from 16 residues. Germline CDR1 is SGHTA and CDR2 is FQGNSA. The CDR3 reads CASSLGLAAYTDTQYF. The DNA of the CDR3 is TGTGCCAGCAGCTTAGGGCTAGCCGCATACACAGATACGCAGTATTTT.

The V and J genes are TRBV21-1 and TRBJ2-7; TRBD1 was called by the table and not checked on the DNA. TRBV21-1 is a pseudogene segment. The CDR3 has 16 amino acids. The CDR3 reads CASSSHKGQGYGEQYF. The CDR3, as DNA: TGTGCCAGCAGCAGCCACAAGGGACAGGGTTATGGCGAGCAGTACTTC.

The chain recombines TRBV5-5 with TRBJ2-7; no reliable D call. V was shortened by 0 bases and J by 6 bases, with 7 bases between the two germline ends. The CDR3 has 12 residues. The germline CDR1 and CDR2 sequences are SGHKS and YYEKEE (reference sequence). The chain's CDR3 is CASSLGNSEQYF. The CDR3 DNA reads TGTGCCAGCAGCTTGGGAAACTCCGAGCAGTACTTC.